Following are 5 T cell receptor beta chains from one sample sequenced in a study of blood T cell repertoires in COVID-19. The repertoire was sequenced with immunoSEQ multiplex PCR; TCRdb's copy has only in-frame clones and lacks some. The sample contains 20,000 to 25,000 clones, about 73% of which appear only once. The specimen was peripheral blood. Receptor source: a human donor in a cohort sampled during active or convalescent COVID-19.

The chain recombines TRBV9 with TRBJ2-7, with 10 nucleotides matching TRBD2. The trim removed 0 bases at V and 7 bases at J, leaving 13 bases unmatched. The CDR3 runs 17 residues. Germline V gives CDR1 SGDLS, CDR2 YYNGEE. CDR3 sequence: CASSVALAGAEEVEQYF. DNA for the CDR3: TGTGCCAGCAGCGTAGCGCTAGCGGGGGCCGAGGAGGTGGAGCAGTACTTC.

The rearrangement uses TRBV29-1 and TRBJ1-2; D possibly corresponds to TRBD1 (5 bases). The CDR3 is made up of 14 amino acids. Trimming left V 7 bases short and J 4 bases short, with 19 bases between. Germline values: CDR1 SQVTM, CDR2 ANQGSEA. The CDR3 coding sequence is TGCAGCGCCCTCGGGGGGGGAGTTGCCTATGGCTACACCTTC. It encodes CSALGGGVAYGYTF.

The genes are TRBV7-2 and TRBJ2-1; perhaps TRBD1 as D (5 bases). In germline, CDR1 is SGHTA, CDR2 FQGNSA. V was cut by 1 base and J by 0 bases, with 10 bases left in between. The CDR3 length is 16 residues. The CDR3 DNA sequence: TGTGCCAGCAGCTTAGACGGAACAGGCTCCTACAATGAGCAGTTCTTC. Protein product: CASSLDGTGSYNEQFF.

This chain uses TRBV6-8 with TRBJ2-4; TRBD1 is a possible D gene (6 bases). The CDR3 is made up of 14 amino acids. Deletions cut 7 bases from V and 7 bases from J, with 17 bases between. Per the germline V gene, CDR1 is MNHGY and CDR2 is SAAAGT. The CDR3 DNA sequence: TGTGCCAGCAATACAGGGATCTTGAAGAACATTCAGTACTTC. This sequence encodes CASNTGILKNIQYF.

The chain is built from TRBV4-3 and TRBJ2-7, with 11 bases aligning to TRBD1. CDR1 is LGHNA, CDR2 YSLEER, per germline. Trimming at V came to 1 base and at J to 4 bases, leaving 6 bases not matched to a gene. The CDR3 contains 16 residues. The CDR3 DNA is TGCGCCAGCAGCCAAGCCTGGACAGGGGGCATATACGAGCAGTACTTC. Its protein product is CASSQAWTGGIYEQYF.